The T cell receptor beta chain described here comes from a study of T-cell memory formation after mild COVID-19 (dated by TCRdb to about 2021). In the study overall: TCR sequence clusters from the two donors were found to be largely donor specific. In a couple of donors, T-cell clones that expanded and contracted after mild COVID-19 were tracked by sequencing TCRalpha and TCRbeta repertoires over time. The cohort was made up of two young adult volunteers, one female and one male, who were previously healthy.

Instrument on record: Illumina NovaSeq 6000. cDNA libraries for TCRalpha and TCRbeta were prepared by 5'RACE using constant-segment primers, with sample barcodes and unique molecular identifiers added. RNA was extracted from every sample with Trizol reagent. Libraries were amplified in two PCR steps, with a second sample barcode and Illumina TruSeq adapters added in the second step. Sequencing of libraries was performed on an Illumina NovaSeq with 2 x 150 bp paired-end reads. As for the original processing: Reads were demultiplexed and collapsed into UMI-guided consensus sequences with migec v1.2.7. Using mixcr v2.1.11, UMI consensuses were aligned to TRA and TRB V and J templates and then assembled into clonotypes. Expanded or contracted clonotypes were those called significant by both edgeR and NoisET, with noise models trained on biological replicates. For edgeR calls, a false discovery rate-adjusted p below 0.01 and a log2 fold-change threshold of 1 were applied. PCA with hierarchical clustering of max-normalized trajectories of the 1000 most abundant clonotypes was used as exploratory dynamics analysis. Each responding clone was given a CD4 or CD8 phenotype based on the CD4+ and CD8+ repertoires, which had been sequenced separately. The raw public reads went through TCRdb reprocessing: fastp at Q25, MiXCR clone calling, in-frame beta chains kept. Duplicate CDR3 protein sequences are folded into a single record with the most common DNA and genes. The V and J calls were determined by TCRdb, not by the authors. This sample comprises around 340,000 distinct CDR3 sequences, approximately 13% of them detected only once. Approximately 22% of the sample lies in the top ten.

CDR1 MNHEY and CDR2 SVGEGT are derived from the germline V gene. Germline trimming amounts to 8 bases on V and 2 bases on J, with 5 as the count of junction bases outside the gene matches. The CDR3 spans 14 residues, from the cysteine through the phenylalanine. The retained sequence is limited to the CDR3, 42 bases, with the frame set at the first base. What the authors observed across the whole study: Some responding clones were detected in pre-infection memory, suggesting pre-existing cross-reactive memory T cells joined the SARS-CoV-2 response. Balanced CD4/CD8 phenotypes were observed for clones contracting from day 15 to 85, whereas a bias towards CD4+ was observed for a second wave of clones expanding from day 15 to 37. Contracting CD4+ clones appeared mostly in the CM and EM memory subsets, whereas CD8+ clones were enriched in EMRA. SARS-CoV-2 specificity was not confirmed for the second-wave clones peaking on day 37. The study included only two mild cases, and larger cohorts that include severe cases with pre-infection samples were judged to be necessary.

This clonotype appeared a few times. Its antigen is not yet known. Base qualities are not provided; no much larger clone lies one nucleotide away. Ficoll-Paque density gradient centrifugation was used to isolate PBMCs. The TCR originated in a man between 18 and 29 years old who had mild COVID-19 (a few samples of this study predate the infection). The sample titles of this study are shuffled in the database, so cell type and time point are left out; the donor was told from shared clones. Specimen: PBMCs or a T cell subset sorted from them (not recorded which). The rearranged chain carries TRBV6-2 or TRBV6-3 and TRBJ1-2, and 10 junctional nucleotides match TRBD1. The nucleotide sequence reads TGTGCCAGCGGAAAGACAGGGGGCAACTATGGCTACACCTTC. Its protein is CASGKTGGNYGYTF.